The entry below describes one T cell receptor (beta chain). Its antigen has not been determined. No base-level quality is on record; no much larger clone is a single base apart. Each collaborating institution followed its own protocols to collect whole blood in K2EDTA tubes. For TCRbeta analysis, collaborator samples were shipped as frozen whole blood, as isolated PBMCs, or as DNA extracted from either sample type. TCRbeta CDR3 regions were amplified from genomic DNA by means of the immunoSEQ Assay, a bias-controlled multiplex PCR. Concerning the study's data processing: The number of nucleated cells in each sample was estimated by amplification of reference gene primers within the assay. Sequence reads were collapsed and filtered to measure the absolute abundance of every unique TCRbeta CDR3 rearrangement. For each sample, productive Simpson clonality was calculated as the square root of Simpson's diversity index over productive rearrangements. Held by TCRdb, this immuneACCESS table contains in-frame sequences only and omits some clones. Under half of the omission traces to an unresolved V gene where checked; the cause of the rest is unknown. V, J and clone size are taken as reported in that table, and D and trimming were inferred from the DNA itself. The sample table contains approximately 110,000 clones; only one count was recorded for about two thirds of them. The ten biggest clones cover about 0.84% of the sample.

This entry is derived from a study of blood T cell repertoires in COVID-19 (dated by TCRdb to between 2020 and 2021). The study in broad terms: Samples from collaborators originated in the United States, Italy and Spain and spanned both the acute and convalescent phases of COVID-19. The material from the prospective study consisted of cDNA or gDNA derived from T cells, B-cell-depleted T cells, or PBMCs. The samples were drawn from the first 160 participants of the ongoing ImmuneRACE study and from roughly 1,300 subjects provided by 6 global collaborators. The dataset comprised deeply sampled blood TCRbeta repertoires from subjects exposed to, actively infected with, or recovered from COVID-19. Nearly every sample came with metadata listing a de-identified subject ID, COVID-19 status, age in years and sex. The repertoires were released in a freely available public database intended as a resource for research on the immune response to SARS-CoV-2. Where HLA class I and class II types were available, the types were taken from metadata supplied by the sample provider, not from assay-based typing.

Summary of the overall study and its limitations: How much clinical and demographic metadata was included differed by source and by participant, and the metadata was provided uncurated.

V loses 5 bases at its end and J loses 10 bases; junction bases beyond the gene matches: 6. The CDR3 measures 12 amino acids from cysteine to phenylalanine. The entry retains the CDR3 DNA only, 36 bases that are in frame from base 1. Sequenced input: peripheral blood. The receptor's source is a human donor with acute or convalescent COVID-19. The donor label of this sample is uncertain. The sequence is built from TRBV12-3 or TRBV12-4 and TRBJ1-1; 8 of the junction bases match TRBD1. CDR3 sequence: CASSQTGVGAFF. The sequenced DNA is TGTGCCAGCAGTCAGACAGGGGTTGGAGCTTTCTTT.